The sequence of this T cell receptor beta chain was determined in a study of cytomegalovirus exposure and HLA in healthy donors. The germline CDR1 and CDR2 sequences are LNHDA and SQIVND (reference sequence). The CDR3 is 15 amino acids. The V end was cut by 4 bases, the J end by 0 bases, with 13 bases between. This clone has more than one count but fewer than ten. The primer mix had 60 Vbeta and 13 Jbeta primers. The data were produced by immunoSEQ multiplex PCR, yet TCRdb's version contains in-frame clones alone and is incomplete. The table has 110,000 to 150,000 clones, 8.5% to 10% seen once; the top ten hold 1.8%.

The V gene is TRBV19, the J gene TRBJ2-7; TRBD2 might be the D (7 bases). The sequenced sample consisted of PBMCs. The receptor was derived from a man aged 45-65 years in good health and CMV-seronegative. CDR3: CASSNWGGPSYEQYF. The CDR3 bases are TGTGCCAGTAGTAACTGGGGGGGCCCCTCCTACGAGCAGTACTTC. The complete variable domain, with remaining parts taken from reference TRBV19 and TRBJ2-7, reads DGGITQSPKYLFRKEGQNVTLSCEQNLNHDAMYWYRQDPGQGLRLIYYSQIVNDFQKGDIAEGYSVSREKKESFPLTVTSAQKNPTAFYLCASSNWGGPSYEQYFGPGTRLTVT.